Below are 23 T cell receptor beta chains sequenced from a single sample in a study of blood T cell repertoires in COVID-19. Profiling relied on immunoSEQ multiplex PCR, and the TCRdb table lists in-frame clones only, not all of them. Of roughly 160,000 clones listed, roughly 90% are singletons. The sample consisted of peripheral blood. The source of these receptors is a young man with COVID-19, enrolled during active disease.

The chain has TRBV30 and TRBJ2-1; D is possibly TRBD1 (5 bases). Germline V gene data show CDR1 as GTSNPN and CDR2 as SVGIG (reference sequence). The length of the CDR3 is 10 residues. V lost 7 bases and J 9 bases, leaving 10 bases between the germline ends. CDR3 in amino acids: CASGSREQFF. CDR3 in DNA: TGTGCCTCAGGGTCCCGTGAGCAGTTCTTC.

The chain links TRBV7-2 to TRBJ2-1; 12 bases align to TRBD2. With V trimmed by 4 bases and J by 9 bases, 7 bases remained unmatched. The CDR3 is 15 residues long. Germline-derived CDR1 and CDR2 are SGHTA and FQGNSA. CDR3 in amino acids: CASSSRTSGIGEQFF. The CDR3, as DNA: TGTGCCAGCAGCTCCCGGACTAGCGGGATCGGTGAGCAGTTCTTC.

The chain recombines TRBV4-2 with TRBJ1-4, with 9 positions matching TRBD1. Germline loops: CDR1 LGHNA, CDR2 YNFKEQ. V gave up 8 bases and J gave up 8 bases; unmatched junction bases: 9. CDR3 length equals 14 residues. The CDR3 region has the DNA TGTGCCAGCGGTCGGACAGGGGATCGAGAAAAACTGTTTTTT. Translation gives CASGRTGDREKLFF.

The V and J genes are TRBV7-9 and TRBJ2-1, with 7 bases aligning to TRBD1. CDR3 length: 13 residues. The trim removed 4 bases at V and 3 bases at J, leaving 0 bases unmatched. Germline V gene lookup returns CDR1 SEHNR and CDR2 FQNEAQ (reference sequence). CDR3 nucleotide sequence: TGTGCCAGCAGCTGGACAGGCTACAATGAGCAGTTCTTC. This gives the protein CASSWTGYNEQFF.

The chain joins TRBV7-9 to TRBJ1-3; maybe TRBD1 (6 bases). The CDR3 extends over 12 amino acids. The germline V gene has CDR1 SEHNR and CDR2 FQNEAQ (reference sequence). Between the trimmed V and J ends, which lost 5 bases and 9 bases, there was a span of 11 bases. CDR3 residues: CASSAGARTIYF. In DNA form, the CDR3 reads TGTGCCAGCAGCGCAGGGGCGCGCACCATATATTTT. The full variable domain, completed using reference TRBV7-9 and TRBJ1-3, is DTGVSQNPRHKITKRGQNVTFRCDPISEHNRLYWYRQTLGQGPEFLTYFQNEAQLEKSRLLSDRFSAERPKGSFSTLEIQRTEQGDSAMYLCASSAGARTIYFGEGSWLTVV.

A single count supports this clone. The chain uses TRBV5-4 and TRBJ1-6; D is unclear. From germline, CDR1 is SGHNT and CDR2 YYREEE (reference sequence). The CDR3 spans 15 residues. Deletions cut 1 base from V and 2 bases from J, with 7 bases between. Here the CDR3 DNA reads TGTGCCAGCAGCTTGCTAGGAGCCTATAATTCACCCCTCCACTTT. Translating gives CASSLLGAYNSPLHF.

The rearrangement uses TRBV30 and TRBJ2-2; D gene uncertain. The germline V and J ends were trimmed by 7 bases and 3 bases, with 9 bases remaining between them. This CDR3 is 12 amino acids long. Germline V gives CDR1 GTSNPN, CDR2 SVGIG (reference sequence). CDR3 sequence: CAFRTYTGELFF. DNA for the CDR3: TGTGCCTTCCGAACTTACACCGGGGAGCTGTTTTTT.

DNA for the CDR3: TGTGCCAGCGGGAGCGGGAGCTATGGGAATGAGCAGTTCTTC. Encoded protein: CASGSGSYGNEQFF. V is TRBV28 and J is TRBJ2-1; 8 bases match TRBD2. The ends lost 8 bases at V and 7 bases at J; junction bases unmatched: 10. The CDR3 length is 14 residues. Germline CDR1 is MDHEN and CDR2 is SYDVKM.

On this clone itself: At one end, the junction sequence differs from germline, possibly due to a read error. The gene calls are TRBV5-6 and TRBJ1-4, with 9 bases lining up with TRBD1. The V gene's germline CDR1 is SGHDT and CDR2 YYEEEE. The CDR3 is 14 amino acids. CDR3 sequence (DNA): TGTGCCAGCAGCTTTGGGACAGGGAGGGTCAGACTGCTTTTT. Residues: CASSFGTGRVRLLF.

CDR3 sequence (DNA): TGTGCCATCAGTGGTACCGACCTCAAGGGGACTGAAGCTTTCTTT. Amino acids: CAISGTDLKGTEAFF. V and J are TRBV10-3 and TRBJ1-1; weak D call: TRBD1 (5 bases). The CDR3 covers 15 residues. The V and J ends lost 4 bases and 5 bases respectively, with 17 bases between them. Germline CDR1 reads ENHRY; CDR2 reads SYGVKD.

This clone came up a few times. J is TRBJ2-3 and V is TRBV15; the D gene is possibly TRBD2 (6 bases). Germline CDR1 reads LNHNV; CDR2 reads YYDKDF (reference sequence). Trimming left V 1 base short and J 6 bases short, with 23 bases between. The CDR3 length is 18 residues. CDR3 amino acids: CATSRARDGVSGRDTQYF. DNA of the CDR3: TGTGCCACCAGCAGAGCCAGGGATGGGGTCAGTGGGAGGGATACGCAGTATTTT. Based on the CDR3 plus reference TRBV15 and TRBJ2-3, the full variable domain is DAMVIQNPRYQVTQFGKPVTLSCSQTLNHNVMYWYQQKSSQAPKLLFHYYDKDFNNEADTPDNFQSRRPNTSFCFLDIRSPGLGDTAMYLCATSRARDGVSGRDTQYFGPGTRLTVL.

The J gene is TRBJ2-2, the V gene TRBV2; the match to TRBD1 covers 7 bases. The CDR3 length is 13 residues. CDR1 and CDR2 from the germline V gene are SNHLY and FYNNEI. The trim removed 9 bases at V and 6 bases at J, leaving 7 bases unmatched. CDR3 sequence: CARKDRAAGELFF. The CDR3 nucleotides read TGTGCCAGGAAAGACAGGGCCGCCGGGGAGCTGTTTTTT.

The chain couples TRBV7-8 to TRBJ1-2; D remains unclear. Trimming pared 1 base from V and 4 bases from J, leaving 10 bases between. Looked up from germline, CDR1 is SGHVS and CDR2 is FQNEAQ. CDR3 length: 14 amino acids. This CDR3 reads CASSLGPGFYGYTF. As DNA, the CDR3 is TGTGCCAGCAGCTTAGGGCCGGGGTTCTATGGCTACACCTTC.

The CDR3 protein is CASSEPGLAGLTDTQYF. For the CDR3, the DNA is TGTGCCAGCAGTGAACCGGGACTAGCGGGGCTCACAGATACGCAGTATTTT. The chain uses TRBV25-1 and TRBJ2-3, with 13 nucleotides matching TRBD2. The junction had 4 bases not matched to a gene; V was cut back by 2 bases and J by 2 bases. Germline loops: CDR1 MGHDK, CDR2 SYGVNS. The CDR3 spans 17 residues.

V is TRBV11-2 and J is TRBJ2-7, with 7 bases matching TRBD1. V lost 4 bases, J lost 2 bases, and 2 bases stayed unmatched. The CDR3 covers 13 residues. The germline V gene has CDR1 SGHAT and CDR2 FQNNGV. The CDR3 coding sequence is TGTGCCAGCAGCTCGGACAGGACCTACGAGCAGTACTTC. Its protein product is CASSSDRTYEQYF.

The chain links TRBV7-2 to TRBJ2-1; 9 positions match TRBD2. Losses at the gene ends were 5 bases for V and 0 bases for J; bases not matched to a gene: 11. The CDR3 is 18 amino acids. The germline V gene has CDR1 SGHTA and CDR2 FQGNSA. CDR3 sequence (DNA): TGTGCCAGCAGCCCCAGAAGGGCTAGCGGGGACTCCTACAATGAGCAGTTCTTC. This codes for CASSPRRASGDSYNEQFF.

V is TRBV4-3 and J is TRBJ2-1, with 12 bases identical to TRBD2. This CDR3 is 17 amino acids long. The V gene end was trimmed by 3 bases and the J gene end by 3 bases; junction bases not matched to a gene: 6. The germline V gene has CDR1 LGHNA and CDR2 YSLEER. CDR3 sequence reads: CASSQVTSGSYYNEQFF. The DNA of the CDR3 is TGCGCCAGCAGCCAGGTGACTAGCGGGAGTTACTACAATGAGCAGTTCTTC.

This rearrangement joins TRBV19 to TRBJ1-2, with D perhaps TRBD1 (6 bases). V was pared by 5 bases and J by 7 bases, with 20 bases between. The length of the CDR3 is 15 residues. Per the germline V gene, CDR1 is LNHDA and CDR2 is SQIVND (reference sequence). Here the CDR3 reads CASSVWTEILSGYTF. Written as DNA, the CDR3 is TGTGCCAGTAGTGTATGGACAGAAATCCTTTCTGGCTACACCTTC.

The count of this clone is one. The chain combines TRBV28 with TRBJ2-5; 8 bases are a match to TRBD2. This CDR3 contains 18 residues. Germline CDR1 and CDR2: MDHEN and SYDVKM. Germline trimming cut 0 bases from V and 5 bases from J; bases unmatched to any gene: 14. The CDR3 is CASSLWTGRVAGRETQYF. In DNA form, the CDR3 reads TGTGCCAGCAGTTTATGGACGGGGAGAGTAGCGGGGCGGGAGACCCAGTACTTC.

J is TRBJ2-7 and V is TRBV6-5; 8 bases fit TRBD1. CDR3 length: 13 residues. With V trimmed by 8 bases and J by 2 bases, 5 bases remained unmatched. CDR1 MNHEY and CDR2 SVGAGI come from the germline V gene. The CDR3 here is CASGRQGPYEQYF. CDR3 nucleotides: TGTGCCAGCGGACGACAGGGGCCCTACGAGCAGTACTTC.

The chain carries TRBV21-1 and TRBJ1-2; the D call of TRBD1 is as the table states it, not checked on the DNA. TRBV21-1 is a documented pseudogene. The CDR3 length is 17 residues. The chain's CDR3 is CASSKGSGGICIDGYTF. CDR3 in DNA: TGTGCCAGCAGCAAAGGCTCAGGGGGCATATGTATAGATGGCTACACCTTC.

V gene TRBV2 combines with J gene TRBJ1-2; D not certain. Per germline, CDR1 SNHLY and CDR2 FYNNEI. The V end was cut by 4 bases, the J end by 8 bases, with 11 bases between. The CDR3 runs to 12 residues. The CDR3, as DNA: TGTGCCAGCAGTGGGGCCTTGGGCGGCTACACCTTC. It specifies CASSGALGGYTF.

The chain carries TRBV6-5 and TRBJ2-7, with D possibly matching TRBD1 (5 bases). V lost 8 bases and J 2 bases, leaving 7 bases between the germline ends. Per germline, CDR1 MNHEY and CDR2 SVGAGI. CDR3 length: 11 residues. In DNA form, the CDR3 reads TGTGCCAGCCGCAGGGCCTACGAGCAGTACTTC. This encodes CASRRAYEQYF.